The rows below give T cell receptor beta chains drawn from one sample of a study of T cells in Graves' hyperthyroidism and ophthalmopathy. TCRdb called the multiplex PCR reads again in MiXCR, with one record for every CDR3 protein. The sample includes 400,000 to 550,000 distinct CDR3 sequences, approximately 25% of them seen just once. Material: blood. The receptors originated from a woman aged 30 to 39 with Graves' ophthalmopathy. Each CDR3 is given with its conserved first and last residue.

>TRBV12-3/TRBV12-4
CASSFREGSPLHF
>TRBV20-1
CSAYGRGRIGGYTF
>TRBV11-2
CASSLIQGDYGYTF
>TRBV5-1
CASSFPNQETQYF
>TRBV7-2
CASSPGTGVLEQYF
>TRBV30
CAWQGGAGYGYTF
>TRBV19
CASRVLGGHTEAFF
>TRBV6-2/TRBV6-3
CASSYWDRSGNEQFF
>TRBV12-3/TRBV12-4
CASSLQAGGGETQYF
>TRBV29-1
CSVYSVYEQYF
>TRBV11-2
CASSHRGLSNEQYF
>TRBV4-2
CASSQPGQAGGNTIYF
>TRBV10-2
CASRGLAGIGGETQYF
>TRBV7-3
CASSNRDSINQPQHF
>TRBV2
CASSEALQGTHHRSTGELFF
>TRBV7-9
CASSLQGAQYF
>TRBV6-5
CASMLEGTSYEQYF
>TRBV11-2
CASSLWQGTRRPYEQYF
>TRBV5-1
CASSTTGNEAFF
>TRBV19
CAYRAPNYGYTF
>TRBV12-3/TRBV12-4
CASSLALKDQPQHF
>TRBV10-3
CAISDVAGVQETQYF
>TRBV7-2
CASSLALWGPPYEQYF
>TRBV28
CASSFPGPYTF
>TRBV9
CASSSTGRAGELFF
>TRBV11-1
CASSLGAGGFNYGYTF
>TRBV27
CASSLSTGNGYTF